The rows below give T cell receptor beta chains drawn from one sample of a study of cytomegalovirus exposure and HLA in healthy donors. Method: immunoSEQ multiplex PCR; TCRdb's copy keeps in-frame clones and lacks some. The sample consists of more than 85,000 clones, roughly four fifths of them appearing once. The specimen was PBMCs. These receptors were obtained from a male donor in good health and CMV-seropositive. Both conserved end residues are part of each CDR3. The D gene is left open where the match is weak. Size tells how often a clone was seen (once, few, many) or the class of an expanded clone, and some rows leave it out.

j_call v_call clone_size d_call cdr3_nt cdr3_aa
TRBJ1-2 TRBV5-1 few - TGCGCCAGCAGCCCCCGACAAGAGAGCGGCTATGGCTACACCTTC CASSPRQESGYGYTF
TRBJ2-6 TRBV29-1 - - TGCAGCGTTGAAGATGGCATCCGCTCTGGGGCCAACGTCCTGACTTTC CSVEDGIRSGANVLTF
TRBJ2-7 TRBV30 few TRBD2 TGTGCCTGGAATAGCGGGAATTCCTACGAGCAGTACTTC CAWNSGNSYEQYF
TRBJ2-7 TRBV13 - - TGTGCCAGCAGCGCCCGGGCTTCCGGGGACGAGCAGTACTTC CASSARASGDEQYF
TRBJ2-3 TRBV5-4 few - TGTGCCAGCAGCTACTCAGATACGCAGTATTTT CASSYSDTQYF
TRBJ1-1 TRBV29-1 few - TGCAGCGTTGAACATGGCAGATCGAACACTGAAGCTTTCTTT CSVEHGRSNTEAFF
TRBJ1-2 TRBV28 - TRBD1 TGTGCCAGCAGTGGAACGGGACAGGGGAGTGGCTACACCTTC CASSGTGQGSGYTF
TRBJ2-1 TRBV7-7 - TRBD2 TGTGCCAGCAGCGCAACCGGGACTAACAATGAGCAGTTCTTC CASSATGTNNEQFF
TRBJ2-7 TRBV6-4 - TRBD1 TGTGCCAGCAGTGACCCCCAGGGACAGAGCTACGAGCAGTACTTC CASSDPQGQSYEQYF
TRBJ2-1 TRBV28 - TRBD2 TGTGCCAGCACCGTTACCCCCGGACTAGCGGGGGCCACGGGGAATGAGCAGTTCTTC CASTVTPGLAGATGNEQFF
TRBJ2-4 TRBV7-2 - TRBD2 TGTGCCAGCAGCTTAGCGGGGGGGGCCAAAAACATTCAGTACTTC CASSLAGGAKNIQYF
TRBJ2-7 TRBV4-3 - TRBD1 TGCGCCAGCAGCCAAGATTTGGGACAGGGCTCCTACGAGCAGTACTTC CASSQDLGQGSYEQYF
TRBJ2-5 TRBV30 - TRBD2 TGTGCCTGGAGCACGGGACTAGCGGTGGAGACCCAGTACTTC CAWSTGLAVETQYF
TRBJ1-6 TRBV27 - - TGTGCCAGCAGTCTTCACGGGATGGAAGCCCCCCTCCACTTT CASSLHGMEAPLHF
TRBJ1-1 TRBV5-1 once - TGCGCCAGCAGCTTGGGTCTACAACAGGGAGAAGCTTTCTTT CASSLGLQQGEAFF
TRBJ1-6 TRBV11-2 - TRBD1 TGTGCCAGCAGCTTGGACAGGGCGCTACCTAGTTCACCCCTCCACTTT CASSLDRALPSSPLHF
TRBJ2-5 TRBV6-6 - TRBD1 TGTGCCAGCAGTTACGGGCAGGGGGCAGAGACCCAGTACTTC CASSYGQGAETQYF
TRBJ1-5 TRBV9 - - TGTGCCAGCAGCGTCGGGTCAGGGATACAGCCCCAGCATTTT CASSVGSGIQPQHF